This is a list of T cell receptor beta chains from one sample in a study of vaccination and CD4 T cells after COVID-19. TCRdb independently ran MiXCR on the PCR reads; one entry per CDR3 protein. The sample includes approximately 7,400 distinct CDR3 sequences, 74% of them seen just once. No antigen has been identified for these receptors. Source material: CD4+ T cells from blood, cultured in vitro. The receptors shown here come from a human donor who had recovered from COVID-19. Each CDR3 is given with its conserved first and last residue. Each record gives: V gene, CDR3 length, D gene, J gene, clone size, CDR3 protein, CDR3 DNA. The D gene is left open where the match is weak. A clone size is listed for some rows: how often the clone was seen (once, few, many), or a class if it is expanded.

v_gene: TRBV7-6; len: 16; d_gene: NA; j_gene: TRBJ1-5; abundance: NA; CDR3aa: CASSLRAGSGNQPQHF; CDR3nt: TGTGCCAGCAGCTTAAGGGCAGGGAGTGGCAATCAGCCCCAGCATTTT
v_gene: TRBV7-2; len: 17; d_gene: NA; j_gene: TRBJ2-1; abundance: NA; CDR3aa: CASSFPKGAGVWHEQFF; CDR3nt: TGTGCCAGCAGCTTCCCCAAGGGGGCGGGAGTCTGGCATGAGCAGTTCTTC
v_gene: TRBV12-3/TRBV12-4; len: 17; d_gene: NA; j_gene: TRBJ1-5; abundance: NA; CDR3aa: CASANRGGEDNNQPQHF; CDR3nt: TGTGCCAGCGCCAATAGGGGGGGGGAAGACAACAATCAGCCCCAGCATTTT
v_gene: TRBV6-1; len: 14; d_gene: TRBD2; j_gene: TRBJ2-5; abundance: NA; CDR3aa: CASTRRGRPETQYF; CDR3nt: TGTGCCAGCACCAGACGCGGGAGGCCAGAGACCCAGTACTTC
v_gene: TRBV10-1; len: 12; d_gene: NA; j_gene: TRBJ2-2; abundance: NA; CDR3aa: CASSVNTGELFF; CDR3nt: TGCGCCAGCAGTGTAAACACCGGGGAGCTGTTTTTT
v_gene: TRBV20-1; len: 13; d_gene: NA; j_gene: TRBJ1-6; abundance: NA; CDR3aa: CSARGGGGLPLHF; CDR3nt: TGCAGTGCTAGAGGGGGTGGGGGGTTGCCCCTCCACTTT
v_gene: TRBV30; len: 16; d_gene: TRBD1; j_gene: TRBJ1-2; abundance: NA; CDR3aa: CAWSPIDRGRFYGYTF; CDR3nt: TGTGCCTGGAGTCCCATCGACAGGGGGCGCTTCTATGGCTACACCTTC
v_gene: TRBV28; len: 13; d_gene: TRBD2; j_gene: TRBJ2-1; abundance: NA; CDR3aa: CASMMRLAGLKFF; CDR3nt: TGTGCCAGCATGATGAGACTAGCGGGCCTGAAGTTCTTC
v_gene: TRBV27; len: 18; d_gene: TRBD1; j_gene: TRBJ1-5; abundance: few; CDR3aa: CASSGGDREFYSNQPQHF; CDR3nt: TGTGCCAGCAGTGGGGGGGACAGGGAGTTCTATAGCAATCAGCCCCAGCATTTT
v_gene: TRBV7-2; len: 10; d_gene: NA; j_gene: TRBJ2-5; abundance: NA; CDR3aa: CASSQETQYF; CDR3nt: TGTGCCAGCAGCCAAGAGACCCAGTACTTC
v_gene: TRBV20-1; len: 12; d_gene: NA; j_gene: TRBJ1-2; abundance: NA; CDR3aa: CSAADGTLGYTF; CDR3nt: TGCAGTGCCGCGGATGGGACGCTTGGCTACACCTTC
v_gene: TRBV20-1; len: 13; d_gene: NA; j_gene: TRBJ1-3; abundance: NA; CDR3aa: CSAREAPGNTIYF; CDR3nt: TGCAGTGCCAGGGAGGCACCTGGAAACACCATATATTTT
v_gene: TRBV6-2/TRBV6-3; len: 14; d_gene: NA; j_gene: TRBJ2-7; abundance: few; CDR3aa: CASSYAMGDYEQYF; CDR3nt: TGTGCCAGCAGCTATGCGATGGGTGACTACGAGCAGTACTTC
v_gene: TRBV20-1; len: 14; d_gene: TRBD1; j_gene: TRBJ2-7; abundance: NA; CDR3aa: CSARDDRGSYEQYF; CDR3nt: TGCAGTGCTAGAGACGACAGGGGTTCCTACGAGCAGTACTTC
v_gene: TRBV27; len: 14; d_gene: NA; j_gene: TRBJ1-1; abundance: NA; CDR3aa: CASKTSGMNTEAFF; CDR3nt: TGTGCCAGCAAAACCAGTGGGATGAACACTGAAGCTTTCTTT
v_gene: TRBV20-1; len: 13; d_gene: NA; j_gene: TRBJ1-2; abundance: NA; CDR3aa: CSASEQGYYGYTF; CDR3nt: TGCAGTGCTAGCGAACAGGGATACTATGGCTACACCTTC
v_gene: TRBV6-5; len: 16; d_gene: TRBD2; j_gene: TRBJ2-3; abundance: NA; CDR3aa: CASSFRGGSVTDTQYF; CDR3nt: TGTGCCAGCAGTTTCCGCGGGGGTTCCGTCACAGATACGCAGTATTTT
v_gene: TRBV19; len: 13; d_gene: NA; j_gene: TRBJ2-5; abundance: once; CDR3aa: CASTPGGRETQYF; CDR3nt: TGTGCCAGTACACCGGGCGGCAGGGAGACCCAGTACTTC
v_gene: TRBV7-3; len: 16; d_gene: NA; j_gene: TRBJ1-2; abundance: once; CDR3aa: CASSFKLGARGYGYTF; CDR3nt: TGTGCCAGCAGCTTCAAACTGGGGGCGAGGGGGTATGGCTACACCTTC
v_gene: TRBV20-1; len: 15; d_gene: NA; j_gene: TRBJ1-6; abundance: NA; CDR3aa: CSAKPPGLENSPLHF; CDR3nt: TGCAGTGCTAAACCCCCGGGACTGGAGAATTCACCCCTCCACTTT
v_gene: TRBV7-6; len: 13; d_gene: NA; j_gene: TRBJ2-5; abundance: few; CDR3aa: CASSSQPQETQYF; CDR3nt: TGTGCCAGCAGCTCGCAGCCGCAAGAGACCCAGTACTTC
v_gene: TRBV5-1; len: 16; d_gene: TRBD2; j_gene: TRBJ2-1; abundance: NA; CDR3aa: CASSLDGRAQYNEQFF; CDR3nt: TGCGCCAGCAGCTTGGACGGGAGGGCCCAGTACAATGAGCAGTTCTTC
v_gene: TRBV28; len: 14; d_gene: NA; j_gene: TRBJ1-2; abundance: few; CDR3aa: CASSSLGGGYGYTF; CDR3nt: TGTGCCAGCAGTTCCTTGGGGGGTGGCTATGGCTACACCTTC
v_gene: TRBV6-2/TRBV6-3; len: 12; d_gene: NA; j_gene: TRBJ2-4; abundance: once; CDR3aa: CASSYSGQGRLF; CDR3nt: TGTGCCAGCAGTTACTCTGGGCAGGGACGCCTTTTC
v_gene: TRBV5-4; len: 16; d_gene: TRBD1; j_gene: TRBJ1-1; abundance: NA; CDR3aa: CASSPDRGFMNTEAFF; CDR3nt: TGTGCCAGCAGCCCTGACAGGGGGTTTATGAACACTGAAGCTTTCTTT
v_gene: TRBV20-1; len: 16; d_gene: NA; j_gene: TRBJ1-6; abundance: NA; CDR3aa: CSAPMRTSSYNSPLHF; CDR3nt: TGCAGTGCCCCAATGCGGACGAGCTCCTATAATTCACCCCTCCACTTT
v_gene: TRBV7-6; len: 18; d_gene: TRBD1; j_gene: TRBJ2-1; abundance: NA; CDR3aa: CASSSGTGQGYTYNEQFF; CDR3nt: TGTGCCAGCAGCTCAGGGACGGGACAGGGATACACCTACAATGAGCAGTTCTTC
v_gene: TRBV20-1; len: 13; d_gene: NA; j_gene: TRBJ2-5; abundance: NA; CDR3aa: CSPRGGNQETQYF; CDR3nt: TGCAGCCCGCGGGGTGGCAACCAAGAGACCCAGTACTTC
v_gene: TRBV28; len: 11; d_gene: NA; j_gene: TRBJ2-3; abundance: NA; CDR3aa: CASSQEHTQYF; CDR3nt: TGTGCCAGCAGTCAAGAACATACGCAGTATTTT
v_gene: TRBV5-8; len: 17; d_gene: NA; j_gene: TRBJ1-5; abundance: NA; CDR3aa: CASSLGFYRVSNQPQHF; CDR3nt: TGTGCCAGCAGCTTGGGGTTCTACAGGGTTAGCAATCAGCCCCAGCATTTT
v_gene: TRBV20-1; len: 11; d_gene: NA; j_gene: TRBJ1-4; abundance: NA; CDR3aa: CSAREVEKLFF; CDR3nt: TGCAGTGCTAGAGAAGTTGAAAAACTGTTTTTT
v_gene: TRBV11-2; len: 18; d_gene: TRBD2; j_gene: TRBJ2-3; abundance: NA; CDR3aa: CASSPRLAGQKGTDTQYF; CDR3nt: TGTGCCAGCAGCCCTCGACTAGCGGGACAGAAGGGCACAGATACGCAGTATTTT
v_gene: TRBV6-1; len: 17; d_gene: TRBD2; j_gene: TRBJ2-1; abundance: few; CDR3aa: CASSPQRTSGRSYEQFF; CDR3nt: TGTGCCAGCAGTCCCCAAAGGACTAGCGGGAGATCCTATGAGCAGTTCTTC
v_gene: TRBV28; len: 16; d_gene: NA; j_gene: TRBJ1-6; abundance: few; CDR3aa: CASSLRTKSNNSPLHF; CDR3nt: TGTGCCAGCAGTTTGAGGACGAAGTCTAATAATTCACCCCTCCACTTT
v_gene: TRBV30; len: 13; d_gene: NA; j_gene: TRBJ1-5; abundance: NA; CDR3aa: CAWSVRGPQPQHF; CDR3nt: TGTGCCTGGAGTGTTAGGGGACCTCAGCCCCAGCATTTT